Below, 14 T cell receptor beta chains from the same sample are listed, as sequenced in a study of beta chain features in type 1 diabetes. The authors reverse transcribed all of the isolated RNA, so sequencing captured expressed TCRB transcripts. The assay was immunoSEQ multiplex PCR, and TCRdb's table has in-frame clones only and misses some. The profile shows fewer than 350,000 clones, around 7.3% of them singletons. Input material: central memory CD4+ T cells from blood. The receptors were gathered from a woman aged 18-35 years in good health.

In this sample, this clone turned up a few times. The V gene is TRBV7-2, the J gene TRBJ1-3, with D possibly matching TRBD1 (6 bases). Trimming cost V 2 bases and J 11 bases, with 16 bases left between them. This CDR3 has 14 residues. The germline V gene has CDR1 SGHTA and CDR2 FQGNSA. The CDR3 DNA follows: TGTGCCAGCAGCTTACTAGGCTTTGGGGGCCCCATATATTTT. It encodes CASSLLGFGGPIYF.

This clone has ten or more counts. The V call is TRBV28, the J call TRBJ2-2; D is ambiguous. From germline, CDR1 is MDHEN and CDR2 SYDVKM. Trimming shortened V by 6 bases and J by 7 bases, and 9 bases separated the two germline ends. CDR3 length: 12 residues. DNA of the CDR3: TGTGCCAGCAGACTGCTAGTCGGGGAGCTGTTTTTT. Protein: CASRLLVGELFF.

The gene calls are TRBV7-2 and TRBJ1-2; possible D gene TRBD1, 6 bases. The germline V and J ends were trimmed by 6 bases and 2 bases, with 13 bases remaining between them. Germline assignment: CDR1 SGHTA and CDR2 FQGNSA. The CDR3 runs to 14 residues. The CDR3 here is CASRSGTSNYGYTF. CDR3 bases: TGTGCCAGCAGAAGTGGGACATCCAACTATGGCTACACCTTC. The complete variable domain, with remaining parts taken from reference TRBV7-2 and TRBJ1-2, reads GAGVSQSPSNKVTEKGKDVELRCDPISGHTALYWYRQSLGQGLEFLIYFQGNSAPDKSGLPSDRFSAERTGGSVSTLTIQRTQQEDSAVYLCASRSGTSNYGYTFGSGTRLTVV.

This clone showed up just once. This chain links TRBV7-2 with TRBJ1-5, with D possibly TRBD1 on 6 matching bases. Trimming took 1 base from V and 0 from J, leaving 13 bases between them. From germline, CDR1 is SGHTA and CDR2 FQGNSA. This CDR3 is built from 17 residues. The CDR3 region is CASSLDGTGFSNQPQHF. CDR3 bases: TGTGCCAGCAGCTTAGACGGCACAGGGTTTAGCAATCAGCCCCAGCATTTT.

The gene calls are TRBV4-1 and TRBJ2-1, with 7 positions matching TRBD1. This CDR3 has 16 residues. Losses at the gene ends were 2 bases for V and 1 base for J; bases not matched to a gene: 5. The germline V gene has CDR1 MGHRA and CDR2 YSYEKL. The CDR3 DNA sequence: TGCGCCAGCAGCCAACAGACAGGGAAGTCCTACAATGAGCAGTTCTTC. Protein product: CASSQQTGKSYNEQFF.

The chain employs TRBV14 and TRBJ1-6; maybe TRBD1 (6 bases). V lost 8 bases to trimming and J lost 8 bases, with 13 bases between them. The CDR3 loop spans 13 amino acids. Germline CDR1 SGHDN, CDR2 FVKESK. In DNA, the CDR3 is TGTGCCAGCGGGGGAGGGGGTTATTCACCCCTCCACTTT. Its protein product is CASGGGGYSPLHF.

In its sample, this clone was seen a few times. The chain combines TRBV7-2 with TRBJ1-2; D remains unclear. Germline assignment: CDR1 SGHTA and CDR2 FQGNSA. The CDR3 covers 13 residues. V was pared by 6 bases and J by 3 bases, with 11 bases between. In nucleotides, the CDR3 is TGTGCCAGCAGTCAGGACGGATACTATGGCTACACCTTC. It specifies CASSQDGYYGYTF. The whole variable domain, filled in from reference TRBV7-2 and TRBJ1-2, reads GAGVSQSPSNKVTEKGKDVELRCDPISGHTALYWYRQSLGQGLEFLIYFQGNSAPDKSGLPSDRFSAERTGGSVSTLTIQRTQQEDSAVYLCASSQDGYYGYTFGSGTRLTVV.

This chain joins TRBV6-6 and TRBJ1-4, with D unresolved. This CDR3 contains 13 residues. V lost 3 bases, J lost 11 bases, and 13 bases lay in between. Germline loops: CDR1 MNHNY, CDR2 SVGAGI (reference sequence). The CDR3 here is CASSYWESHKLFF. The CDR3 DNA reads TGTGCCAGCAGTTATTGGGAATCGCATAAACTGTTTTTT.

DNA for the CDR3: TGTGCCAGCAGCCAAGAACTCATGGGGCCCGGGGAGCTGTTTTTT. Its protein is CASSQELMGPGELFF. The chain couples TRBV14 to TRBJ2-2; perhaps TRBD1 as D (5 bases). The V and J ends lost 0 bases and 6 bases respectively, with 11 bases between them. Germline CDR1 and CDR2: SGHDN and FVKESK. This CDR3 contains 15 residues.

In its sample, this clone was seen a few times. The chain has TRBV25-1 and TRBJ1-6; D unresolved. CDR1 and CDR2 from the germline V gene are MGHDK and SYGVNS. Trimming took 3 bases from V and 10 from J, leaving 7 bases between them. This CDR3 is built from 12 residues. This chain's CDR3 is CASSENNSPLHF. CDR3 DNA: TGTGCCAGCAGTGAGAACAACTCACCCCTCCACTTT.

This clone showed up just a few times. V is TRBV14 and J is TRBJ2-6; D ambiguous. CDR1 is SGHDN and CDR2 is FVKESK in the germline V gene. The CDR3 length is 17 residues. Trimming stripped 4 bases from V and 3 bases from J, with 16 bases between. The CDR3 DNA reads TGTGCCAGCAGCCTGCATCTGGAGTCGTTTGGGGCCAACGTCCTGACTTTC. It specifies CASSLHLESFGANVLTF.

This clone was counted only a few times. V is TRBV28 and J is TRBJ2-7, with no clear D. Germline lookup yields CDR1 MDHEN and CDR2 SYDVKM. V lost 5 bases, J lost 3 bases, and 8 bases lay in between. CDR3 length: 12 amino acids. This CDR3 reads CASSLGYYEQYV. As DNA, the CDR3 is TGTGCCAGCAGTCTCGGGTACTACGAGCAGTACGTC.

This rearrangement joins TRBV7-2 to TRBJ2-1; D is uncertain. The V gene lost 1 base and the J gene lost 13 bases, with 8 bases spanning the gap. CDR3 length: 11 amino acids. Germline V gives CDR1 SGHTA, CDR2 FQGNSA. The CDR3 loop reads CASSLGLHQFF. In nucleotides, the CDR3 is TGTGCCAGCAGCTTAGGCCTCCATCAGTTCTTC.

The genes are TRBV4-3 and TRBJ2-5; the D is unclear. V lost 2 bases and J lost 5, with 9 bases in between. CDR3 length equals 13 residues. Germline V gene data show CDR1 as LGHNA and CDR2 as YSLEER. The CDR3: CASSQPLSETQYF. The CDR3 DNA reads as TGCGCCAGCAGCCAACCGCTTTCGGAGACCCAGTACTTC.